The 27 T cell receptor beta chains in this list originate from one sample, sequenced in a study of T cells and Merkel cell carcinoma outcomes. TCRdb's table, derived via immunoSEQ multiplex PCR, lists solely in-frame clones and lacks some. In the table there are over 10,000 clones, 95% to 96% of which are singletons. The sequenced material came from tumor tissue from Merkel cell carcinoma. The receptors derive from a human donor with Merkel cell carcinoma.

The chain links TRBV30 to TRBJ1-2; D is ambiguous. Germline CDR1 GTSNPN, CDR2 SVGIG (reference sequence). Trimming stripped 2 bases from V and 4 bases from J, with 8 bases between. CDR3 length: 12 amino acids. The CDR3 bases are TGTGCCTGGAGTCCCGGGGTCTATGGCTACACCTTC. Translated: CAWSPGVYGYTF.

The rearrangement links TRBV11-3 to TRBJ2-1; D might be TRBD1 (6 bases). The CDR3 is 14 residues long. Per the germline V gene, CDR1 is SGHNT and CDR2 is YENEEA. Trimming removed 3 bases from V and 6 bases from J, with 12 bases in between. CDR3 loop: CASSFLGTSNEQFF. The DNA of the CDR3 is TGTGCCAGCAGCTTTCTTGGGACATCCAATGAGCAGTTCTTC.

The J gene is TRBJ1-2, the V gene TRBV5-4; D unresolved. Germline CDR1 is SGHNT and CDR2 is YYREEE (reference sequence). CDR3 length equals 13 residues. With 4 bases removed from V and 1 base from J, the gap between germline ends came to 8 bases. Written as DNA, the CDR3 is TGTGCCAGCAGCATAGACGGTAACTATGGCTACACCTTC. Translating it yields CASSIDGNYGYTF. Supplemented by reference TRBV5-4 and TRBJ1-2, the full variable domain reads ETGVTQSPTHLIKTRGQQVTLRCSSQSGHNTVSWYQQALGQGPQFIFQYYREEENGRGNFPPRFSGLQFPNYSSELNVNALELDDSALYLCASSIDGNYGYTFGSGTRLTVV.

The rearrangement links TRBV28 to TRBJ1-2; D unclear. CDR1 is MDHEN and CDR2 is SYDVKM in the germline V gene. V shed 8 bases and J shed 7 bases, with 20 bases lying between them. The CDR3 has 14 residues. The CDR3 spells CASGISTDTLGYTF. As DNA, the CDR3 is TGTGCCAGCGGAATCTCGACTGATACCCTTGGCTACACCTTC.

The genes are TRBV7-8 and TRBJ2-7; 7 bases map to TRBD1. The CDR3 is 15 amino acids. Germline CDR1 is SGHVS and CDR2 is FQNEAQ. With 7 bases clipped from V and 2 bases from J, the junction kept 11 bases outside the gene matches. CDR3 residues: CASIEDRERAYEQYF. The CDR3 DNA reads TGTGCCAGCATTGAAGACAGGGAACGCGCCTACGAGCAGTACTTC. Based on the CDR3 plus reference TRBV7-8 and TRBJ2-7, the full variable domain is GAGVSQSPRYKVAKRGQDVALRCDPISGHVSLFWYQQALGQGPEFLTYFQNEAQLDKSGLPSDRFFAERPEGSVSTLKIQRTQQEDSAVYLCASIEDRERAYEQYFGPGTRLTVT.

The chain carries TRBV9 and TRBJ2-1, with 10 positions matching TRBD2. The CDR3 has 15 residues. Losses at the gene ends were 0 bases for V and 8 bases for J; bases not matched to a gene: 5. In germline, CDR1 is SGDLS, CDR2 YYNGEE. The CDR3 reads CASSVVSSGSDEQFF. CDR3 nucleotides: TGTGCCAGCAGCGTAGTGTCTAGCGGGAGCGATGAGCAGTTCTTC.

The gene calls are TRBV4-1 and TRBJ1-5; D uncertain. The V end lost 4 bases, the J end lost 7 bases, and 29 bases lay between the germline ends. CDR1 MGHRA and CDR2 YSYEKL come from the germline V gene. The CDR3 totals 19 residues. The CDR3 coding sequence is TGCGCCAGCAGCCCCTTAGGGCCCACCTTAGGGTCGGTGAAGCAGCCCCAGCATTTT. As protein: CASSPLGPTLGSVKQPQHF.

CDR3 amino acids: CSVVAGVETQYF. CDR3 sequence (DNA): TGCAGCGTTGTAGCGGGAGTGGAGACCCAGTACTTC. V is TRBV29-1 and J is TRBJ2-5, with TRBD2 matching over 9 bases. Trimming cost V 4 bases and J 5 bases; bases outside gene matches: 2. The CDR3 has 12 amino acids. Germline assignment: CDR1 SQVTM and CDR2 ANQGSEA.

The chain is built from TRBV6-5 and TRBJ1-1, with no clear D. With 5 bases removed from V and 4 bases from J, the gap between germline ends came to 14 bases. CDR1 is MNHEY, CDR2 SVGAGI, per germline. This CDR3 region has 14 residues. CDR3 sequence: CASSPETVSTEAFF. CDR3 coding DNA: TGTGCCAGCAGTCCCGAAACAGTCTCCACTGAAGCTTTCTTT.

This chain links TRBV27 with TRBJ2-1; D might be TRBD1 (5 bases). CDR3 length equals 15 residues. Trimming shortened V by 8 bases and J by 0 bases, and 14 bases separated the two germline ends. Germline-derived CDR1 and CDR2 are MNHEY and SMNVEV (reference sequence). The CDR3 region is CASGPGYYSYNEQFF. In DNA, the CDR3 is TGTGCCAGCGGGCCAGGGTACTACTCCTACAATGAGCAGTTCTTC.

This clone appeared once. The chain carries TRBV7-9 and TRBJ2-3, with a tentative D call TRBD2 (5 bases). CDR3 length: 12 amino acids. Germline CDR1 reads SEHNR; CDR2 reads FQNEAQ (reference sequence). V was cut by 1 base and J by 8 bases, with 7 bases left in between. The CDR3 nucleotides read TGTGCCAGCAGCTTAGAGGACTTTACGCAGTATTTT. It translates to CASSLEDFTQYF.

The gene calls are TRBV9 and TRBJ1-5; 9 bases line up with TRBD1. V was clipped by 4 bases and J by 1 base; unmatched bases: 6. This CDR3 has 16 residues. The germline CDR1 and CDR2 sequences are SGDLS and YYNGEE. The CDR3 DNA follows: TGTGCCAGCAGCATCGGGACAGGGTCAAGCAATCAGCCCCAGCATTTT. Translated: CASSIGTGSSNQPQHF.

The sample holds one count of this clone. V is TRBV5-1 and J is TRBJ1-4; D is uncertain. This CDR3 is built from 14 residues. Trimming pared 1 base from V and 8 bases from J, leaving 12 bases between. Germline CDR1 and CDR2: SGHRS and YFSETQ. In DNA form, the CDR3 reads TGCGCCAGCAGCTTGTCCCACCCAGGAGAAAAACTGTTTTTT. Its translation is CASSLSHPGEKLFF.

V and J are TRBV11-2 and TRBJ1-1; D ambiguous. Germline CDR1 reads SGHAT; CDR2 reads FQNNGV. This CDR3 has 11 amino acids. V lost 3 bases to trimming and J lost 3 bases, with 2 bases between them. In DNA form, the CDR3 reads TGTGCCAGCAGCTTCGACACTGAAGCTTTCTTT. Amino acid sequence: CASSFDTEAFF. The variable domain in full, with the rest retrieved from reference TRBV11-2 and TRBJ1-1, is EAGVAQSPRYKIIEKRQSVAFWCNPISGHATLYWYQQILGQGPKLLIQFQNNGVVDDSQLPKDRFSAERLKGVDSTLKIQPAKLEDSAVYLCASSFDTEAFFGQGTRLTVV.

The CDR3 DNA reads as TGTGCCAGCAGCTGGACAGGGTTGGTCACTGAAGCTTTCTTT. This sequence encodes CASSWTGLVTEAFF. V is TRBV7-9 and J is TRBJ1-1, with 8 bases matching TRBD1. The V segment lost 4 bases and the J segment 4 bases; nucleotides outside the gene matches: 5. Per germline, CDR1 SEHNR and CDR2 FQNEAQ (reference sequence). The CDR3 sequence is 14 residues long.

The genes are TRBV5-1 and TRBJ2-7; 9 nucleotides line up with TRBD2. The length of the CDR3 is 16 residues. J was trimmed by 0 bases and V by 0 bases; bases with no gene match: 4. Germline V gene lookup returns CDR1 SGHRS and CDR2 YFSETQ. The CDR3 DNA follows: TGCGCCAGCAGCTTGGAGGTTAGCGGGAGCTCCTACGAGCAGTACTTC. Encoded protein: CASSLEVSGSSYEQYF.

The chain couples TRBV2 to TRBJ1-2; D gene uncertain. CDR1 and CDR2 from the germline V gene are SNHLY and FYNNEI. The CDR3 is 14 residues long. V was shortened by 0 bases and J by 3 bases, with 8 bases between the two germline ends. The CDR3 nucleotides are TGTGCCAGCAGTGAAGCCCGGGGATACTATGGCTACACCTTC. It codes for CASSEARGYYGYTF.

This sequence joins TRBV7-8 and TRBJ1-4; tentative D call: TRBD1 (5 bases). This CDR3 has 15 residues. CDR1 is SGHVS, CDR2 FQNEAQ, per germline. Trimming shortened V by 5 bases and J by 3 bases, and 13 bases separated the two germline ends. CDR3 DNA: TGTGCCAGCAGCGTAGGCTCGGGGGCTAATGAAAAACTGTTTTTT. Amino acids: CASSVGSGANEKLFF.

This chain connects TRBV19 to TRBJ2-7; 11 nucleotides line up with TRBD2. Germline values: CDR1 LNHDA, CDR2 SQIVND (reference sequence). Unmatched junction bases numbered 3, after V lost 6 bases and J lost 2 bases. The CDR3 consists of 14 residues. The DNA of the CDR3 is TGTGCCAGTAGCCTAGCGGGAGGCACCTACGAGCAGTACTTC. Its translation: CASSLAGGTYEQYF.

V is TRBV30 and J is TRBJ1-2; D is unclear. This CDR3 comprises 13 residues. V lost 3 bases, J lost 5 bases, and 13 bases lay in between. Germline V gene sequence: CDR1 GTSNPN, CDR2 SVGIG (reference sequence). The CDR3 DNA is TGTGCCTGGAGGGTAGCTGGTCGTTATGGCTACACCTTC. Translated, it gives CAWRVAGRYGYTF.

The chain joins TRBV5-6 to TRBJ2-7, with D unclear. The CDR3 totals 11 residues. Germline values: CDR1 SGHDT, CDR2 YYEEEE. Trimming stripped 1 base from V and 4 bases from J, with 3 bases between. The CDR3 bases are TGTGCCAGCAGCTTGAGATACGAGCAGTACTTC. Its translation: CASSLRYEQYF. Drawing the rest from reference TRBV5-6 and TRBJ2-7, the complete variable domain is DAGVTQSPTHLIKTRGQQVTLRCSPKSGHDTVSWYQQALGQGPQFIFQYYEEEERQRGNFPDRFSGHQFPNYSSELNVNALLLGDSALYLCASSLRYEQYFGPGTRLTVT.

The chain uses TRBV4-3 and TRBJ1-4; TRBD1 might be the D (5 bases). The CDR3 has 14 amino acids. CDR1 and CDR2 from the germline V gene are LGHNA and YSLEER. The germline V and J ends were trimmed by 4 bases and 1 base, with 7 bases remaining between them. This chain's CDR3 is CASSRDGTNEKLFF. For the CDR3, the DNA is TGCGCCAGCAGCCGGGACGGAACTAATGAAAAACTGTTTTTT.

The genes are TRBV11-3 and TRBJ1-3; D might be TRBD1 (5 bases). The germline V gene has CDR1 SGHNT and CDR2 YENEEA. The CDR3 extends over 19 amino acids. Trimming took 1 base from V and 0 from J, leaving 19 bases between them. CDR3 loop: CASSLVEPGRSVSGNTIYF. CDR3 sequence (DNA): TGTGCCAGCAGCTTAGTCGAACCGGGACGCTCGGTCTCTGGAAACACCATATATTTT.

This sequence joins TRBV9 and TRBJ2-7; 9 bases match TRBD2. Trimming removed 4 bases from V and 2 bases from J; junction bases left unmatched: 16. The CDR3 totals 18 residues. In germline, CDR1 is SGDLS, CDR2 YYNGEE. This CDR3 is CASSPQSGGYGVTYEQYF. The CDR3 nucleotides read TGTGCCAGCAGCCCACAAAGCGGGGGGTATGGCGTTACCTACGAGCAGTACTTC.

This clone came up once. This rearrangement joins TRBV6-6 to TRBJ1-1, with D tentatively TRBD1 (5 bases). The CDR3 consists of 14 residues. Germline V lookup: CDR1 MNHNY, CDR2 SVGAGI (reference sequence). V gave up 5 bases and J gave up 4 bases, with 14 bases separating them. Written as DNA, the CDR3 is TGTGCCAGCAGTAAACCCGGGACTTTCACTGAAGCTTTCTTT. It encodes CASSKPGTFTEAFF.

The chain combines TRBV7-3 with TRBJ2-3, with D unresolved. This CDR3 contains 14 residues. Trimming shortened V by 3 bases and J by 1 base, and 8 bases separated the two germline ends. The germline V gene encodes CDR1 SGHTA and CDR2 FQGTGA. The CDR3 loop reads CASSFKTGTDTQYF. In DNA, the CDR3 is TGTGCCAGCAGCTTCAAAACGGGCACAGATACGCAGTATTTT. Supplemented by reference TRBV7-3 and TRBJ2-3, the full variable domain reads GAGVSQTPSNKVTEKGKYVELRCDPISGHTALYWYRQSLGQGPEFLIYFQGTGAADDSGLPNDRFFAVRPEGSVSTLKIQRTERGDSAVYLCASSFKTGTDTQYFGPGTRLTVL.

The CDR3 DNA reads as TGCGCCAGCAGCCCTAGGACCTCTAGCGGGGTTATCTACGAGCAGTACTTC. It is translated as CASSPRTSSGVIYEQYF. This chain links TRBV5-1 with TRBJ2-7; 9 bases fit TRBD2. CDR1 is SGHRS, CDR2 YFSETQ, per germline. Unmatched junction bases numbered 14, after V lost 4 bases and J lost 3 bases. The length of the CDR3 is 17 residues.